The table lists the clone carrying this TCR beta chain with many counts. Its antigen is as yet unknown. The V end lost 2 bases, the J end lost 1 base, and 9 bases lay between the germline ends. This CDR3 spans 15 amino acids. Germline V gene lookup returns CDR1 PRHDT and CDR2 FYEKMQ (reference sequence). There were TCR beta CDR3 regions amplified from RNA transcripts. In the first-round RT-PCR of the TCR CDR3, the HTBI primer set was used. TCRdb reanalysed the multiplex PCR reads using MiXCR and keeps one entry per CDR3 protein. The sample consists of around 200,000 distinct CDR3 sequences, approximately 15% of them appearing once. The data are from a study of T cells in Graves' hyperthyroidism and ophthalmopathy. Over 18 months, lack of ophthalmopathy progression marked Graves' hyperthyroidism as stable. Thyroid ultrasound and orbital computed tomography, with clinical symptoms and serum thyroxine and TRAb, informed diagnoses.

Whole-study results and caveats: Blood held most thyroid clonotypes expanded above 0.001 frequency.

This receptor was identified in a woman aged 45 to 65 with Graves' hyperthyroidism. The rearrangement joins TRBV13 to TRBJ1-5, with TRBD1 as a possible D gene (5 bases). Sequenced: blood. CDR3 region: CASSLQGESNQPQHF. The CDR3 nucleotides are TGTGCCAGCAGCTTACAGGGTGAAAGCAATCAGCCCCAGCATTTT.